The 17 T cell receptor beta chains in this list originate from one sample, sequenced in a study of post-analysis software for immune sequencing data. Study-wide findings and caveats: Higher frequency in patients than in controls was seen for about 5 TRBV segments, with TRBV5-6, TRBV5-1 and TRBV20-1 among them.

These receptors have no known antigen. Unique-molecular-identifier-tagged TCR beta cDNA libraries were used. TCRdb reprocessed the PCR reads via MiXCR and lists one record per CDR3 protein. Counted here are approximately 660,000 distinct CDR3 sequences, approximately 59% occurring once; the ten biggest clones make up 10% to 12%. The sample consisted of blood. Receptors were obtained from a girl aged 2 to 10 with multiple sclerosis.

The chain uses TRBV9 and TRBJ2-7, with a possible D match to TRBD2 (5 bases). The germline V gene has CDR1 SGDLS and CDR2 YYNGEE. The CDR3 sequence is 15 residues long. Trimming stripped 0 bases from V and 6 bases from J, with 16 bases between. CDR3 region: CASSVAGGERSEQYF. The DNA of the CDR3 is TGTGCCAGCAGCGTAGCAGGAGGAGAACGGTCCGAGCAGTACTTC.

The chain employs TRBV7-2 and TRBJ2-7; 9 bases fit TRBD2. V lost 1 base to trimming and J lost 2 bases; unmatched junction nucleotides: 6. The CDR3 spans 16 residues. Looked up from germline, CDR1 is SGHTA and CDR2 is FQGNSA. CDR3 residues: CASSLGGTSPTYEQYF. CDR3 DNA sequence: TGTGCCAGCAGCTTAGGCGGGACTAGCCCGACCTACGAGCAGTACTTC.

J is TRBJ1-5 and V is TRBV7-8; D is uncertain. The CDR3 extends over 14 amino acids. CDR1 is SGHVS and CDR2 is FQNEAQ in the germline V gene. Trimming took 3 bases from V and 7 from J, leaving 13 bases between them. The CDR3 here is CASSFKRKGQPQHF. The CDR3 DNA reads TGTGCCAGCAGCTTTAAGAGGAAGGGACAGCCCCAGCATTTT.

This sequence joins TRBV6-1 and TRBJ1-6, with a tentative D call TRBD1 (5 bases). V was clipped by 7 bases and J by 6 bases, with 13 bases between them. The CDR3 runs to 14 residues. The germline CDR1 and CDR2 sequences are MNHNS and SASEGT. The CDR3 spells CASTPWDGNSPLHF. CDR3 DNA sequence: TGTGCCAGCACTCCATGGGACGGTAATTCACCCCTCCACTTT.

Remarks on this clonotype: At one end the junction does not follow the germline gene, possibly because of a read error. The chain is built from TRBV20-1 and TRBJ2-6; D is possibly TRBD1 (5 bases). The CDR3 extends over 12 amino acids. Germline V CDR1 and CDR2: DFQATT, SNEGSKA (reference sequence). DNA of the CDR3: TGCAGTGCGGGCTCTGGGGCCAACGTCCTGATTTTC. Translating gives CSAGSGANVLIF.

V and J are TRBV4-1 and TRBJ2-2; the D gene could be TRBD1 or TRBD2 (5 bases each). The CDR3 spans 14 residues. Trimming took off 0 bases at V and 5 bases at J, with 7 bases between the two ends. Germline assignment: CDR1 MGHRA and CDR2 YSYEKL. The CDR3 region is CASSQDWGTGELFF. CDR3 DNA: TGCGCCAGCAGCCAAGATTGGGGGACCGGGGAGCTGTTTTTT.

The rearrangement joins TRBV12-3 or TRBV12-4 to TRBJ1-1, with TRBD1 identical over 9 bases. The CDR3 contains 15 residues. Trimming removed 6 bases from V and 3 bases from J; junction bases left unmatched: 8. The CDR3 region has the DNA TGTGCCAGCAGGGGCCTACAGGGGGCGTACACTGAAGCTTTCTTT. This encodes CASRGLQGAYTEAFF.

This chain links TRBV7-9 with TRBJ2-6; either TRBD1 or TRBD2 may supply D (6 bases each). The V end lost 6 bases, the J end lost 2 bases, and 11 bases lay between the germline ends. Germline V gene data show CDR1 as SEHNR and CDR2 as FQNEAQ (reference sequence). This CDR3 is 15 amino acids long. CDR3 protein: CASSRGGTGANVLTF. DNA of the CDR3: TGTGCCAGCAGTAGAGGGGGGACTGGGGCCAACGTCCTGACTTTC.

The chain joins TRBV12-3 or TRBV12-4 to TRBJ1-1, with 9 bases that match TRBD1. The length of the CDR3 is 12 residues. V dropped 6 bases and J dropped 7; count of bases not matched to a gene: 3. As DNA, the CDR3 is TGTGCCAGCAGATCGGACAGGGGTGAAGCTTTCTTT. Amino acid sequence: CASRSDRGEAFF.

The gene calls are TRBV5-1 and TRBJ2-7; TRBD2 aligns across 11 bases. V dropped 4 bases and J dropped 2; count of bases not matched to a gene: 5. This CDR3 is 15 amino acids long. Germline V lookup: CDR1 SGHRS, CDR2 YFSETQ. The CDR3 coding sequence is TGCGCCAGCAGCCACACTAGCGGGAGACCCTACGAGCAGTACTTC. Amino acids: CASSHTSGRPYEQYF.

In nucleotides, the CDR3 is TGTGCCAGCAGCAAAAGGGACAGCCACTACAATGAGCAGTTCTTC. Its translation: CASSKRDSHYNEQFF. The chain recombines TRBV7-3 with TRBJ2-1; TRBD1 matches at 7 bases. The V segment lost 5 bases and the J segment 3 bases; nucleotides outside the gene matches: 7. The CDR3 totals 15 residues. CDR1 and CDR2 from the germline V gene are SGHTA and FQGTGA. The variable domain in full, with the rest retrieved from reference TRBV7-3 and TRBJ2-1, is GAGVSQTPSNKVTEKGKYVELRCDPISGHTALYWYRQSLGQGPEFLIYFQGTGAADDSGLPNDRFFAVRPEGSVSTLKIQRTERGDSAVYLCASSKRDSHYNEQFFGPGTRLTVL.

The rearrangement links TRBV12-3 or TRBV12-4 to TRBJ1-5; D is unclear. This CDR3 has 12 amino acids. V lost 4 bases, J lost 7 bases, and 8 bases lay in between. The CDR3 reads CASSSGRQPQHF. The CDR3 DNA is TGTGCCAGCAGTTCCGGCAGGCAGCCCCAGCATTTT.

This sequence joins TRBV7-9 and TRBJ2-4; D is ambiguous. CDR3 length: 14 residues. Per germline, CDR1 SEHNR and CDR2 FQNEAQ (reference sequence). The germline V and J ends were trimmed by 2 bases and 5 bases, with 10 bases remaining between them. The CDR3 nucleotides are TGTGCCAGCAGCTTATTGGACGGAGAAAACATTCAGTACTTC. Translation: CASSLLDGENIQYF.

In its sample, this clonotype was seen a few times. This sequence joins TRBV12-3 or TRBV12-4 and TRBJ1-4; D perhaps matches TRBD1 (5 bases). The CDR3 has 14 amino acids. V lost 5 bases to trimming and J lost 5 bases, with 12 bases between them. The CDR3 is CASSPSGGNEKLFF. Here the CDR3 DNA reads TGTGCCAGCAGTCCCTCGGGGGGGAATGAAAAACTGTTTTTT.

The rearrangement joins TRBV5-1 to TRBJ2-7; the D gene is possibly TRBD2 (5 bases). V dropped 0 bases and J dropped 7 bases, with 5 bases sitting between them. CDR3 size: 11 residues. In germline, CDR1 is SGHRS, CDR2 YFSETQ. In DNA, the CDR3 is TGCGCCAGCAGCTTGGAGCGGGAGCAGTACTTC. It specifies CASSLEREQYF.

This sequence joins TRBV7-2 and TRBJ1-1; D is unclear. There are 13 residues in the CDR3. The V and J ends lost 4 bases and 2 bases respectively, with 8 bases between them. The germline CDR1 and CDR2 sequences are SGHTA and FQGNSA. The CDR3 DNA sequence: TGTGCCAGCAGCTCCCCCAGTAACACTGAAGCTTTCTTT. It is translated as CASSSPSNTEAFF.

The chain joins TRBV6-1 to TRBJ2-3, with 9 bases lining up with TRBD1. J was trimmed by 7 bases and V by 0 bases; bases with no gene match: 2. Germline values: CDR1 MNHNS, CDR2 SASEGT. There are 14 residues in the CDR3. Here the CDR3 reads CASSEADRGHTQYF. In DNA, the CDR3 is TGTGCCAGCAGTGAAGCGGACAGGGGTCATACGCAGTATTTT.